A single sample gave rise to the 6 T cell receptor beta chains below, sequenced in a study of regulatory T cells in long-lasting Graves disease (dated by TCRdb to 2020 to 2023). The method behind the library was multiplex PCR. Sequenced using an Illumina HiSeq 4000. To build TCR beta libraries, CDR3 regions were amplified by Arm-PCR using iRepertoire HTBI primers. TCRdb cleaned the public reads at Q25 with fastp, built clones with MiXCR and kept in-frame beta chains. A single entry per CDR3 protein holds the most common genes and DNA from its merged rows. Here the sample has about 420,000 distinct CDR3 sequences; roughly 17% occur a single time. The ten largest make up around a quarter of the sample. Reading the label with the study, this specimen's time point is: newly diagnosed GD, antithyroid drugs for less than 3 months. For both TCR sequencing and RNA sequencing, RNA was extracted from PBMCs in TRIzol.

Separately, the same data were catalogued under a study of T cells in Graves' hyperthyroidism and ophthalmopathy.

The starting material was peripheral blood mononuclear cells (PBMCs), obtained at new diagnosis, from a patient treated with antithyroid drugs. All receptors come from a woman between 18 and 29 years old with Graves disease. Donor details come from another sample of the same person, matched by shared clones.

At least ten counts were recorded for this clonotype. The V gene is TRBV12-3 or TRBV12-4, the J gene TRBJ1-5; D possibly corresponds to TRBD1 (5 bases). The CDR3 loop spans 15 amino acids. Trimming stripped 3 bases from V and 2 bases from J, with 11 bases between. As DNA, the CDR3 is TGTGCCAGCAGTTTTTGGGGGGTCGGCAATCAGCCCCAGCATTTT. Translating gives CASSFWGVGNQPQHF.

Many counts were recorded for this clonotype. The chain is built from TRBV29-1 and TRBJ2-2; TRBD2 matches at 10 bases. With V trimmed by 1 base and J by 7 bases, 6 bases remained unmatched. Germline V lookup: CDR1 SQVTM, CDR2 ANQGSEA. This CDR3 comprises 15 residues. CDR3 coding DNA: TGCAGCGTTGAAGGAGCTAGCGGGAGTGGCGGGGAGCTGTTTTTT. It specifies CSVEGASGSGGELFF.

Many counts were recorded for this clonotype. The V call is TRBV7-3, the J call TRBJ1-2; D possibly corresponds to TRBD1 (5 bases). The CDR3 is 15 residues long. The V gene lost 5 bases and the J gene lost 1 base, with 14 bases spanning the gap. Germline V gene lookup returns CDR1 SGHTA and CDR2 FQGTGA. The CDR3 coding sequence is TGTGCCAGCAGCCCCGGGACTTCTCTTAACTATGGCTACACCTTC. Its translation is CASSPGTSLNYGYTF.

This clonotype was observed at least ten times. The chain employs TRBV6-5 and TRBJ1-6; no clear D gene. Trimming shortened V by 2 bases and J by 0 bases, and 5 bases separated the two germline ends. Germline V gene sequence: CDR1 MNHEY, CDR2 SVGAGI. The CDR3 extends over 15 amino acids. The CDR3 DNA reads as TGTGCCAGCAGTTACCTAAGCTCCTATAATTCACCCCTCCACTTT. Its translation is CASSYLSSYNSPLHF.

The chain uses TRBV27 and TRBJ2-1, with D perhaps matching TRBD2 (6 bases). CDR1 and CDR2 from the germline V gene are MNHEY and SMNVEV (reference sequence). V was pared by 6 bases and J by 7 bases, with 19 bases between. This CDR3 contains 15 residues. The CDR3 region is CASSPVTGDLNEQFF. CDR3 in DNA: TGTGCCAGCAGCCCTGTCACGGGAGATCTTAATGAGCAGTTCTTC.

Many counts were recorded for this clonotype. This rearrangement joins TRBV5-1 to TRBJ2-1; 11 bases line up with TRBD2. Germline CDR1 reads SGHRS; CDR2 reads YFSETQ. After removal of 4 bases from V and 1 base from J, the junction contained 4 bases not matched to a gene. The CDR3 contains 16 residues. CDR3 region: CASSPGLAGSYNEQFF. The DNA for the CDR3 is TGCGCCAGCAGCCCTGGACTAGCGGGTTCCTACAATGAGCAGTTCTTC.